This T cell receptor beta chain was sequenced for a study of vaccination effects on CD4 cells after COVID-19. Looking at the study overall: Sampling occurred a median 72 days post second dose, range 14 to 241. Study-wide results and caveats: Late post-vaccination samples showed marked contraction of infection- and vaccine-induced clones.

Subsequent to a culture period of 10 to 11 days, CD4+ T cells were isolated. PCR-confirmed SARS-CoV-2 infection occurred in the person between March and December 2020. Either the BNT162b2 or mRNA-1273 vaccine was given to participants in two doses. The CDR3 has 12 residues. The V and J ends lost 0 bases and 8 bases respectively, with 7 bases between them. Germline V lookup: CDR1 LNHNV, CDR2 YYDKDF (reference sequence). With regard to this clone: What it binds is not known.

Repertoires were generated with immunoSEQ multiplex PCR, while TCRdb's copy carries only in-frame clones and drops some. The table shows tens of thousands of clones, with about 80% occurring only once. The sequencing here drew on CD4+ T cells from PBMCs cultured without peptide, taken after COVID-19 vaccination. This TCR came from a human donor who had a prior SARS-CoV-2 infection. The chain couples TRBV15 to TRBJ1-2; D call uncertain. Written as DNA, the CDR3 is TGTGCCACCAGCAGAGATTTTTTGGGCTACACCTTC. Protein sequence: CATSRDFLGYTF. Filled out from reference TRBV15 and TRBJ1-2, the complete variable domain reads DAMVIQNPRYQVTQFGKPVTLSCSQTLNHNVMYWYQQKSSQAPKLLFHYYDKDFNNEADTPDNFQSRRPNTSFCFLDIRSPGLGDTAMYLCATSRDFLGYTFGSGTRLTVV.